This T cell receptor beta chain originates from a study of T cells after yellow fever vaccination. Broader study findings: From the bulk population, abundant clonotypes could contaminate and appear within FACS-sorted repertoires. Among primary-vaccination clones, most reappeared after the booster, at 96% for CD4 and roughly 90% for CD8. Clonotypes found in both CD4 and CD8 compartments made up a small share.

By 5'RACE template switching, TCR cDNA was produced, with a universal primer site and UMIs added in the process. TCRdb used MiXCR to reprocess the 5' RACE reads, holding one entry per CDR3 protein. The sample holds 60,000 to 85,000 distinct CDR3 sequences, more than 5.5% seen once. Germline V gives CDR1 MGHRA, CDR2 YSYEKL. The V segment lost 1 base and the J segment 4 bases; nucleotides outside the gene matches: 4. The CDR3 consists of 14 residues. This clonotype has ten or more counts. Its antigen is not identified. V is TRBV4-1 and J is TRBJ2-7; 7 nucleotides align to TRBD2. This TCR came from a man younger than 35 who received the YFV17D yellow fever vaccine. Sequencing was performed on CD8+ T cells sorted from PBMCs, taken around 5 days after the first yellow fever vaccination. The CDR3 bases are TGCGCCAGCAGCCAAGCCGGGACTAAGTACGAGCAGTACTTC. Residues: CASSQAGTKYEQYF.